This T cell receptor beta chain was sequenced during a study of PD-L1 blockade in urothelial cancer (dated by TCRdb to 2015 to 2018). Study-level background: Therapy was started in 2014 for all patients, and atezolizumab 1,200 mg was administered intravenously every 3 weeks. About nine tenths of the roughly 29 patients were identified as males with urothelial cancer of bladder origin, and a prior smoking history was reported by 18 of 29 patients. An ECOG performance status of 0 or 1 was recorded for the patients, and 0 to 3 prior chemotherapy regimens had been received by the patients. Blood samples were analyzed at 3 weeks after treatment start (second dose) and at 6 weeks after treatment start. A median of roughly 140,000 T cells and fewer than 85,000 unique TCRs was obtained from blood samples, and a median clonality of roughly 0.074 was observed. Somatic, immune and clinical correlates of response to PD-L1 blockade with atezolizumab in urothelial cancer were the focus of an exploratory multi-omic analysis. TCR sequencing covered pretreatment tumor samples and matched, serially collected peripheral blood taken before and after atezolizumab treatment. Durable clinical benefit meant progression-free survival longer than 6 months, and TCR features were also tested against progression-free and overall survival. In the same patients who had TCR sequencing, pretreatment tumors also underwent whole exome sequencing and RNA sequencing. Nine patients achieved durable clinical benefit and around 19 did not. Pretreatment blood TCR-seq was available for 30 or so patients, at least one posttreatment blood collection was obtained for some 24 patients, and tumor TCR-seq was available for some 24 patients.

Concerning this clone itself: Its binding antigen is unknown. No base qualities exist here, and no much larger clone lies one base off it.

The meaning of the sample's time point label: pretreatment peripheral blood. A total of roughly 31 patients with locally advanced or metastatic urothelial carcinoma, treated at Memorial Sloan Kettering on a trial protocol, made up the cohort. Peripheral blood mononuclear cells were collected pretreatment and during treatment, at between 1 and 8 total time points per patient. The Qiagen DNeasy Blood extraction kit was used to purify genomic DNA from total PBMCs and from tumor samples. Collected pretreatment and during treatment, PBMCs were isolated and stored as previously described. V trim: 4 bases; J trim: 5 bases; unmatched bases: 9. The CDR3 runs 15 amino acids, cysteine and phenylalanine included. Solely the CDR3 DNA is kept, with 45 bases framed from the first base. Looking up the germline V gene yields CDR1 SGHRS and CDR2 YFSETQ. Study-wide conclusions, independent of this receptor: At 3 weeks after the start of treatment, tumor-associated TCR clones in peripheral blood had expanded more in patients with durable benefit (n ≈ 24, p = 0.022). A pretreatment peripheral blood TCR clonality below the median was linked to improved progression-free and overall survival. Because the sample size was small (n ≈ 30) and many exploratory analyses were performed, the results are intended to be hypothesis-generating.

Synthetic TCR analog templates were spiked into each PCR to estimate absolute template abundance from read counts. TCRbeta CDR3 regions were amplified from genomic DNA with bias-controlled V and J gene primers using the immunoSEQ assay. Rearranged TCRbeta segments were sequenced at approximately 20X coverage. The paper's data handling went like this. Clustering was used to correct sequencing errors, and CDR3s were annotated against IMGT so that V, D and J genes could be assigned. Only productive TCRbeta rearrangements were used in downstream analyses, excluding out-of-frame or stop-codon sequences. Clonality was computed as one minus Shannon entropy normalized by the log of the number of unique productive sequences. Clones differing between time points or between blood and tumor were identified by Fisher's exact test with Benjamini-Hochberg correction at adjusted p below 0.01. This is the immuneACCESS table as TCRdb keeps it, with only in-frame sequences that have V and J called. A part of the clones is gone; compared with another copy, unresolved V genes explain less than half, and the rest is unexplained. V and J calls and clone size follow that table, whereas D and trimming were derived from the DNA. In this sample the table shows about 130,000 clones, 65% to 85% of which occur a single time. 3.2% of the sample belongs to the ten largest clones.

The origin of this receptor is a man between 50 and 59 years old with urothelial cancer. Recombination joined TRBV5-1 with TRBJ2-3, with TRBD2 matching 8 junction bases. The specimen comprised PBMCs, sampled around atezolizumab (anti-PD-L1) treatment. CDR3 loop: CASSELADYGDTQYF. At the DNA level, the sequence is TGCGCCAGCAGCGAACTAGCGGACTACGGAGATACGCAGTATTTT.